This T cell receptor beta chain comes out of a study of cytomegalovirus exposure and HLA in healthy donors. In the study overall: Roughly 89 million unique TCR sequences came from HLA-typed donors in an early release. Study-wide findings and caveats: Prior analysis indicated that the majority of TCR beta V segments exhibited productivity approximately 90% or approximately 30% of the time.

This clone turned up a few times. The antigen is unknown. Amplification used 60 Vbeta primers and 13 Jbeta primers. Method: immunoSEQ multiplex PCR; TCRdb's copy keeps in-frame clones and lacks some. The sample lists fewer than 200,000 clones; almost 80% were seen once. Germline values: CDR1 SGHRS, CDR2 YFSETQ. The CDR3 runs 14 residues. The V and J ends lost 7 bases and 8 bases, in that order; junction bases with no gene match: 11. V is TRBV5-1 and J is TRBJ1-1; 10 bases map to TRBD1. The clonotype comes from a man aged 40-49 years in good health and CMV-seropositive. Material for sequencing was PBMCs. CDR3 sequence: CASGTGTGALEAFF. As DNA, the CDR3 is TGCGCCAGCGGAACTGGGACAGGGGCCTTAGAAGCTTTCTTT.